The 22 T cell receptor beta chains presented below share a single source sample, sequenced in a study of T cells after yellow fever vaccination. TCRdb processed the 5' RACE reads anew with MiXCR; each CDR3 protein has one entry. The data contain about 320,000 distinct CDR3 sequences, around 7% of them seen just once; the ten biggest clones take up 18%. The sample in question was PBMCs, obtained more than 40 days after the first yellow fever vaccination. These receptors were collected from a man aged 18 to 29 who received the YFV17D yellow fever vaccine.

There are a few counts of this clonotype. The chain recombines TRBV5-1 with TRBJ2-1; unclear D gene. V was pared by 1 base and J by 8 bases, with 13 bases between. The CDR3 spans 14 residues. Germline assignment: CDR1 SGHRS and CDR2 YFSETQ. The CDR3 nucleotides are TGCGCCAGCAGCTTGTGGGCCGCTCGCGATGAGCAGTTCTTC. Protein: CASSLWAARDEQFF. The full variable domain, with the rest looked up from reference TRBV5-1 and TRBJ2-1, is KAGVTQTPRYLIKTRGQQVTLSCSPISGHRSVSWYQQTPGQGLQFLFEYFSETQRNKGNFPGRFSGRQFSNSRSEMNVSTLELGDSALYLCASSLWAARDEQFFGPGTRLTVL.

This clonotype was counted many times. The V and J genes are TRBV7-3 and TRBJ2-3, with a tentative D call TRBD2 (5 bases). Germline values: CDR1 SGHTA, CDR2 FQGTGA. The CDR3 is 14 residues long. Trimming removed 5 bases at V and 3 bases at J, with 12 bases between. CDR3 bases: TGTGCCAGCAGCAGCGGTCCGGGGACAGATACGCAGTATTTT. Its protein product is CASSSGPGTDTQYF.

The genes are TRBV7-2 and TRBJ2-7; no firm D call. Trimming stripped 4 bases from V and 2 bases from J, with 12 bases between. The CDR3 spans 14 residues. Germline V gene sequence: CDR1 SGHTA, CDR2 FQGNSA. The CDR3 region has the DNA TGTGCCAGCAGCTACCAGGCCGGAGCCTACGAGCAGTACTTC. It translates to CASSYQAGAYEQYF.

The V call is TRBV6-5, the J call TRBJ2-7, with 13 nucleotides matching TRBD2. The CDR3 consists of 16 residues. J gave up 4 bases and V 0 bases, and 3 bases lay outside the gene matches. Per the germline V gene, CDR1 is MNHEY and CDR2 is SVGAGI. The CDR3: CASSYSLAGGQYEQYV. For the CDR3, the DNA is TGTGCCAGCAGTTACTCACTAGCGGGGGGGCAATACGAGCAGTACGTC.

For this clonotype: A read error is possible here, since a much larger clone lies one base away. V gene TRBV1 combines with J gene TRBJ2-3. TRBV1 is an annotated pseudogene. The CDR3 sequence is 15 residues long. CDR3 coding DNA: TGCACCAGCAGACTACCATCGGGGAACACAGATACGCAGTATTTT. Translating it yields CTSRLPSGNTDTQYF.

This clonotype came up a few times. The chain carries TRBV7-6 and TRBJ2-5; D possibly corresponds to TRBD2 (5 bases). CDR3 size: 12 residues. The V gene lost 3 bases and the J gene lost 7 bases, with 9 bases spanning the gap. Germline CDR1 is SGHVS and CDR2 is FNYEAQ. CDR3 coding DNA: TGTGCCAGCAGCTTCGAGGAGGTGACCCAGTACTTC. Encoded protein: CASSFEEVTQYF.

This clonotype has only a few counts. The chain is built from TRBV7-2 and TRBJ2-7, with 8 bases matching TRBD1. The CDR3 extends over 15 amino acids. Germline-derived CDR1 and CDR2 are SGHTA and FQGNSA. The trim removed 3 bases at V and 3 bases at J, leaving 7 bases unmatched. CDR3 nucleotide sequence: TGTGCCAGCAGCTTCCTTATGGGACAGGTCTACGAGCAGTACTTC. This gives the protein CASSFLMGQVYEQYF.

The chain recombines TRBV4-2 with TRBJ1-1; D may be TRBD1 (6 bases). The germline V and J ends were trimmed by 4 bases and 0 bases, with 15 bases remaining between them. The CDR3 loop spans 16 amino acids. CDR1 LGHNA and CDR2 YNFKEQ come from the germline V gene. For the CDR3, the DNA is TGTGCCAGCAGCCCAGGGCGCGACAGGATGAACACTGAAGCTTTCTTT. This gives the protein CASSPGRDRMNTEAFF.

This clonotype has at least ten counts. The chain links TRBV3-1 to TRBJ1-1, with D maybe TRBD1 (5 bases). The germline V and J ends were trimmed by 5 bases and 0 bases, with 10 bases remaining between them. The CDR3 is 14 amino acids. Germline V CDR1 and CDR2: LGHDT, YNNKEL (reference sequence). The CDR3 nucleotides are TGTGCCAGCAGCAGCCCGACAGTGAACACTGAAGCTTTCTTT. It is translated as CASSSPTVNTEAFF.

This clonotype was seen a handful of times. The genes are TRBV7-2 and TRBJ2-7; D is ambiguous. The ends were cut back, 3 bases at V and 5 bases at J, with 11 bases in the middle. Germline CDR1 reads SGHTA; CDR2 reads FQGNSA. The length of the CDR3 is 13 residues. The CDR3 DNA sequence: TGTGCCAGCAGCTTCGGACCAACTGACGAGCAGTACGTC. Translation gives CASSFGPTDEQYV.

This clonotype was observed a few times. The CDR3 DNA reads as TGTGCCAGCAGTATAAAGACAGGGGCGATGTACGAGCAGTACTTC. Protein: CASSIKTGAMYEQYF. The rearrangement uses TRBV27 and TRBJ2-7; 8 bases line up with TRBD1. Unmatched junction bases numbered 10, after V lost 5 bases and J lost 4 bases. The CDR3 has 15 residues. In germline, CDR1 is MNHEY, CDR2 SMNVEV (reference sequence).

The chain recombines TRBV5-4 with TRBJ2-2, with D possibly TRBD2 on 7 matching bases. This CDR3 has 18 residues. Germline assignment: CDR1 SGHNT and CDR2 YYREEE (reference sequence). The V and J ends lost 0 bases and 0 bases respectively, with 15 bases between them. In DNA, the CDR3 is TGTGCCAGCAGCTTGGAAGGGGGGGGGCCCCCGAACACCGGGGAGCTGTTTTTT. Translated, it gives CASSLEGGGPPNTGELFF.

This clonotype was seen more than once but under ten times. The chain carries TRBV12-3 or TRBV12-4 and TRBJ2-2; D gene unclear. Trimming took 7 bases from V and 8 from J, leaving 20 bases between them. The CDR3 totals 15 residues. This chain's CDR3 is CASNRFSLNEGELFF. The CDR3 coding sequence is TGTGCCAGCAACCGGTTTAGCCTCAACGAGGGGGAGCTGTTTTTT.

The V call is TRBV29-1, the J call TRBJ2-1; D may match TRBD1 or TRBD2 (5 bases each). This CDR3 region has 16 residues. The germline gives CDR1 SQVTM, CDR2 ANQGSEA. V gave up 1 base and J gave up 0 bases, with 13 bases separating them. DNA for the CDR3: TGCAGCGTTGAAGGGGACGCGGCCAGCTCCTACAATGAGCAGTTCTTC. This codes for CSVEGDAASSYNEQFF.

This chain joins TRBV7-2 and TRBJ2-2, with TRBD2 matching over 8 bases. Germline trimming cut 5 bases from V and 1 base from J; bases unmatched to any gene: 6. CDR1 is SGHTA, CDR2 FQGNSA, per germline. The CDR3 has 16 amino acids. The DNA of the CDR3 is TGTGCCAGCAGCCGTAGGCTAGCGGGGAACACCGGGGAGCTGTTTTTT. Its translation: CASSRRLAGNTGELFF.

This clonotype was counted only a few times. The V gene is TRBV9, the J gene TRBJ2-6; 11 bases line up with TRBD1. The CDR3 sequence is 19 residues long. Losses at the gene ends were 6 bases for V and 0 bases for J; bases not matched to a gene: 11. Looked up from germline, CDR1 is SGDLS and CDR2 is YYNGEE. The CDR3 DNA follows: TGTGCCAGCACTGTCCAGGGACAGGGGGAAGGCTCTGGGGCCAACGTCCTGACTTTC. Translating gives CASTVQGQGEGSGANVLTF.

CDR3 residues: CASRKNRDSGNEQFF. CDR3 sequence (DNA): TGCGCCAGCAGAAAAAACAGGGACTCGGGGAATGAGCAGTTCTTC. This rearrangement joins TRBV5-1 to TRBJ2-1, with D possibly called TRBD1 or TRBD2 (6 bases each). Trimming stripped 5 bases from V and 7 bases from J, with 19 bases between. CDR3 size: 15 residues. Per the germline V gene, CDR1 is SGHRS and CDR2 is YFSETQ. Full variable domain (outside the CDR3, taken from reference TRBV5-1 and TRBJ2-1): KAGVTQTPRYLIKTRGQQVTLSCSPISGHRSVSWYQQTPGQGLQFLFEYFSETQRNKGNFPGRFSGRQFSNSRSEMNVSTLELGDSALYLCASRKNRDSGNEQFFGPGTRLTVL.

The V call is TRBV5-4, the J call TRBJ2-2; TRBD2 matches at 9 bases. Germline V gene sequence: CDR1 SGHNT, CDR2 YYREEE (reference sequence). This CDR3 contains 17 residues. Trimming at V came to 1 base and at J to 3 bases, leaving 7 bases not matched to a gene. The CDR3 spells CASSLSGSGRYTGELFF. CDR3 in DNA: TGTGCCAGCAGCTTGTCCGGTAGCGGGAGATACACCGGGGAGCTGTTTTTT.

To note about this clonotype: The junction differs from germline at one of its ends, possibly a read error. The chain has TRBV3-1 and TRBJ2-3, with TRBD2 identical over 11 bases. Looked up from germline, CDR1 is LGHDT and CDR2 is YNNKEL (reference sequence). CDR3 size: 18 residues. CDR3 nucleotides: TGTGCCACCAGCCAAGAAGAGCGACTAGCGGGGATCACAGATACGCAGTATTTT. Its protein product is CATSQEERLAGITDTQYF.

The gene calls are TRBV7-6 and TRBJ2-7, with D hard to call. Germline CDR1 reads SGHVS; CDR2 reads FNYEAQ. Trimming stripped 0 bases from V and 7 bases from J, with 10 bases between. The CDR3 is 13 residues long. CDR3 amino acids: CASSLAMGREQYF. As DNA, the CDR3 is TGTGCCAGCAGCTTAGCCATGGGTCGGGAGCAGTACTTC.

This clonotype was found a few times. The CDR3 DNA follows: TGTGCCATCAGTGGCCAGCAGTCCTACGAGCAGTACTTC. This translates into CAISGQQSYEQYF. The chain employs TRBV10-3 and TRBJ2-7; D unclear. The germline V and J ends were trimmed by 4 bases and 1 base, with 8 bases remaining between them. The length of the CDR3 is 13 residues. Germline CDR1 is ENHRY and CDR2 is SYGVKD.

This clonotype occurred many times. V gene TRBV5-1 combines with J gene TRBJ2-5, with a weak D call TRBD1 (6 bases). Trimming left V 4 bases short and J 5 bases short, with 12 bases between. Germline CDR1 and CDR2: SGHRS and YFSETQ. The CDR3 length is 13 residues. The CDR3 sequence: CASSPAQGETQYF. CDR3 sequence (DNA): TGCGCCAGCAGCCCGGCGCAGGGGGAGACCCAGTACTTC.